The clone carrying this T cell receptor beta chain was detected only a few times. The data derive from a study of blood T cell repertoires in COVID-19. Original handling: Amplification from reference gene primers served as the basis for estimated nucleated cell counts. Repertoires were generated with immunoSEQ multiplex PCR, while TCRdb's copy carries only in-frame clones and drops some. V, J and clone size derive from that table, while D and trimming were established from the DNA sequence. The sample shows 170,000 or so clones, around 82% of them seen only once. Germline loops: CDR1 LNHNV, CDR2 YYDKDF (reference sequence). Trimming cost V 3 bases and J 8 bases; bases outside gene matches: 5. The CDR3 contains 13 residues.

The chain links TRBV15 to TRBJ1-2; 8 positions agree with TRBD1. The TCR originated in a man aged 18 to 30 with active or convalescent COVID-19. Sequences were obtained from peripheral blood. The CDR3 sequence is CATSRDRVAGYTF. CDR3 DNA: TGTGCCACCAGCAGGGACAGGGTTGCCGGCTACACCTTC.